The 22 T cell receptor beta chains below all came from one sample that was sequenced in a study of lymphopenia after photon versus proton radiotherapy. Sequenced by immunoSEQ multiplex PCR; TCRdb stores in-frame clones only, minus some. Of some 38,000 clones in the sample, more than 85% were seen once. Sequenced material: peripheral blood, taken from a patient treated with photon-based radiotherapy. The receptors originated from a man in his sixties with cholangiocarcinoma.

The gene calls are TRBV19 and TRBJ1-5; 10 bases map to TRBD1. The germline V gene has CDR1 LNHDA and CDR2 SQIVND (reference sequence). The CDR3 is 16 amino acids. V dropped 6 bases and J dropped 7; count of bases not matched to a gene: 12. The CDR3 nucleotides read TGTGCCAGTAGCTTGACCGGGACAGGGGTTCGGCAGCCCCAGCATTTT. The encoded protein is CASSLTGTGVRQPQHF.

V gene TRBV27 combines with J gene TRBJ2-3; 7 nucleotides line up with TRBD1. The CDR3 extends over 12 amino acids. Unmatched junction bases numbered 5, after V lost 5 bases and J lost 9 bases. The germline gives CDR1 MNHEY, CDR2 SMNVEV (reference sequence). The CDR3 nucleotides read TGTGCCAGCAGTCAATACAGGGGAACGCAGTATTTT. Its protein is CASSQYRGTQYF.

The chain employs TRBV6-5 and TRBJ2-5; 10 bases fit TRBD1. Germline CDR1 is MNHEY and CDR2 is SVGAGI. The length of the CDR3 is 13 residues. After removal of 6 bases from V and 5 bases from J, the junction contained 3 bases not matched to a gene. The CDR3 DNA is TGTGCCAGCAGGGGACAGGGGTTGGAGACCCAGTACTTC. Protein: CASRGQGLETQYF.

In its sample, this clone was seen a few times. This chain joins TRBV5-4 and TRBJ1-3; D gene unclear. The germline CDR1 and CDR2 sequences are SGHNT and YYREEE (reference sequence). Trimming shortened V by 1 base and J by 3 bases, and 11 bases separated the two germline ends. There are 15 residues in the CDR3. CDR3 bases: TGTGCCAGCAGCTTGTCGGGAGCGTATGGAAACACCATATATTTT. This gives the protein CASSLSGAYGNTIYF. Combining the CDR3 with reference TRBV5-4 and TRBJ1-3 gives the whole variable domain ETGVTQSPTHLIKTRGQQVTLRCSSQSGHNTVSWYQQALGQGPQFIFQYYREEENGRGNFPPRFSGLQFPNYSSELNVNALELDDSALYLCASSLSGAYGNTIYFGEGSWLTVV.

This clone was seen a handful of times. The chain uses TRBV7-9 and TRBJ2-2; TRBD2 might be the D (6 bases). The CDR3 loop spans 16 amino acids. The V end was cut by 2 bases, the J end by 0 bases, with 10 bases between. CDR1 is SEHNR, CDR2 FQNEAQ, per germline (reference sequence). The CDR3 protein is CASSLRRVSNTGELFF. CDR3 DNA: TGTGCCAGCAGCTTAAGGAGGGTGTCGAACACCGGGGAGCTGTTTTTT. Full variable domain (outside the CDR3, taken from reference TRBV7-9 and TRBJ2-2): DTGVSQNPRHKITKRGQNVTFRCDPISEHNRLYWYRQTLGQGPEFLTYFQNEAQLEKSRLLSDRFSAERPKGSFSTLEIQRTEQGDSAMYLCASSLRRVSNTGELFFGEGSRLTVL.

This chain's CDR3 is CASSEDRLGNTIYF. CDR3 in DNA: TGTGCCAGCAGTGAAGACAGACTTGGAAACACCATATATTTT. This chain uses TRBV6-1 with TRBJ1-3; D gene ambiguous. CDR1 is MNHNS and CDR2 is SASEGT in the germline V gene. V was cut by 1 base and J by 3 bases, with 7 bases left in between. CDR3 length: 14 amino acids.

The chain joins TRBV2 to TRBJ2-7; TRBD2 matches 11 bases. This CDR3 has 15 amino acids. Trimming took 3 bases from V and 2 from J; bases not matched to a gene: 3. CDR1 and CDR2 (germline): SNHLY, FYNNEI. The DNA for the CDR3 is TGTGCCAGCAGTGAGGGACTAGCGGTTACCTACGAGCAGTACTTC. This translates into CASSEGLAVTYEQYF. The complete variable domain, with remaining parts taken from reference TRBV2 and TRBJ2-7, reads EPEVTQTPSHQVTQMGQEVILRCVPISNHLYFYWYRQILGQKVEFLVSFYNNEISEKSEIFDDQFSVERPDGSNFTLKIRSTKLEDSAMYFCASSEGLAVTYEQYFGPGTRLTVT.

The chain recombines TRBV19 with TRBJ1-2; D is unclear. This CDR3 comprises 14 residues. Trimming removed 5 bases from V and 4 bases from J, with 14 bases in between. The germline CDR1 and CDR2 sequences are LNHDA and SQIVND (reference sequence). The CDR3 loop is CASSPRMDGYGYTF. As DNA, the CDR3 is TGTGCCAGTAGTCCAAGAATGGACGGCTATGGCTACACCTTC.

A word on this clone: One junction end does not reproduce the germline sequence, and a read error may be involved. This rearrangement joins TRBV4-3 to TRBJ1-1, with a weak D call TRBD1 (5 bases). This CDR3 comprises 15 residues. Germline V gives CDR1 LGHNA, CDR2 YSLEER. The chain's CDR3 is CANSQKDMFYTEAFF. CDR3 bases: TGCGCCAACAGCCAAAAGGACATGTTTTACACTGAAGCTTTCTTT.

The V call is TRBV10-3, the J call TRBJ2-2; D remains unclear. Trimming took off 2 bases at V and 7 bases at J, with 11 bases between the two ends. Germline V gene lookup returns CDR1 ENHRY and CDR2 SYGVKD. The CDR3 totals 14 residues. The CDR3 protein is CAISEEPQVGELFF. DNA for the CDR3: TGTGCCATCAGTGAGGAGCCCCAGGTCGGGGAGCTGTTTTTT.

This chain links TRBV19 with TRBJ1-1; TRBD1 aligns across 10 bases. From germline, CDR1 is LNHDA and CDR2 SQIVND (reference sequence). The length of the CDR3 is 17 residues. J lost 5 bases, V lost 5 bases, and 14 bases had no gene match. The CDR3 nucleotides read TGTGCCAGTAGTCCCACGGGGGGGACAGGGGTAGGGACTGAAGCTTTCTTT. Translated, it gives CASSPTGGTGVGTEAFF. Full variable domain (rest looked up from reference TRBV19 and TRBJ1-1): DGGITQSPKYLFRKEGQNVTLSCEQNLNHDAMYWYRQDPGQGLRLIYYSQIVNDFQKGDIAEGYSVSREKKESFPLTVTSAQKNPTAFYLCASSPTGGTGVGTEAFFGQGTRLTVV.

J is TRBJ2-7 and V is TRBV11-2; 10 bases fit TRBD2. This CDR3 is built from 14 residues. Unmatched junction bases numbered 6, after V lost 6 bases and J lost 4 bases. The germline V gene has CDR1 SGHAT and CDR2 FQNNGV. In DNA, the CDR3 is TGTGCCAGCAGAACCGGGACTAGCGAATACGAGCAGTACTTC. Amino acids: CASRTGTSEYEQYF.

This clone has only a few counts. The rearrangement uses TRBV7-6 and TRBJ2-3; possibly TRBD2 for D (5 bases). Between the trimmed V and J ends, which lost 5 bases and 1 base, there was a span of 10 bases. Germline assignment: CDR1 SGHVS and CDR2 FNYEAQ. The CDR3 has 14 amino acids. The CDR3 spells CASSRTAGTDTQYF. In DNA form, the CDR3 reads TGTGCCAGCAGCCGGACTGCTGGCACAGATACGCAGTATTTT.

The CDR3 loop is CASSLIERSGYTF. The CDR3, as DNA: TGCGCCAGCAGCTTAATCGAGCGGAGTGGCTACACCTTC. This sequence joins TRBV5-1 and TRBJ1-2; no firm D call. Germline CDR1 reads SGHRS; CDR2 reads YFSETQ. Trimming took 2 bases from V and 7 from J, leaving 12 bases between them. The CDR3 spans 13 residues.

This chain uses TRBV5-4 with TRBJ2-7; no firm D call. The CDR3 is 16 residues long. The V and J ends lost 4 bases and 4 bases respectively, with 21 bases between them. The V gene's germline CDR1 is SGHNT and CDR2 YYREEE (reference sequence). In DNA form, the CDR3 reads TGTGCCAGCAGCGGTGGCGCGGCCGCCTTAGCTTACGAGCAGTACTTC. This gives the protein CASSGGAAALAYEQYF.

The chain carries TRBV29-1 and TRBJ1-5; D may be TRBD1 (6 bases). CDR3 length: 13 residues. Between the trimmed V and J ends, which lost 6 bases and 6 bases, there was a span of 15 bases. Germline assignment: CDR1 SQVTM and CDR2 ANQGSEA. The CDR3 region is CSVRSGVSQPQHF. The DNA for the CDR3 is TGCAGCGTACGCTCAGGGGTCTCTCAGCCCCAGCATTTT.

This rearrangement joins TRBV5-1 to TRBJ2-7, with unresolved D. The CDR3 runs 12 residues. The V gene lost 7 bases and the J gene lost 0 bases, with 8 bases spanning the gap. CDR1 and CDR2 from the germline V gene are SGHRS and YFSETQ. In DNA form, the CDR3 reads TGCGCCAGCGGGCCGAGCTCCTACGAGCAGTACTTC. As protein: CASGPSSYEQYF.

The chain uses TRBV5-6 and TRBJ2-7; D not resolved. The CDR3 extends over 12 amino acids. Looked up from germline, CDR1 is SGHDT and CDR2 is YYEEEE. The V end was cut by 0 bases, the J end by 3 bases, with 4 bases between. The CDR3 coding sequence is TGTGCCAGCAGCTTGGGGGGCTACGAGCAGTACTTC. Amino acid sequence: CASSLGGYEQYF.

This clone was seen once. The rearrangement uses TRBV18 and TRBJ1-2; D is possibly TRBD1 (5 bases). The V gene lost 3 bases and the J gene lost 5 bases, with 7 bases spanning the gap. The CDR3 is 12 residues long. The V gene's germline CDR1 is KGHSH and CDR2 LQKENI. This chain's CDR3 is CASSPDRYGYTF. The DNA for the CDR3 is TGTGCCAGCTCACCTGACAGATATGGCTACACCTTC.

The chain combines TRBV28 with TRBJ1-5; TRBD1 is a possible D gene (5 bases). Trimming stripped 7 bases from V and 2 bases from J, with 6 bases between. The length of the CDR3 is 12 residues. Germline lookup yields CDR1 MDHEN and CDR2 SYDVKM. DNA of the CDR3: TGTGCCAGCAAAGGGGGCAATCAGCCCCAGCATTTT. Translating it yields CASKGGNQPQHF.

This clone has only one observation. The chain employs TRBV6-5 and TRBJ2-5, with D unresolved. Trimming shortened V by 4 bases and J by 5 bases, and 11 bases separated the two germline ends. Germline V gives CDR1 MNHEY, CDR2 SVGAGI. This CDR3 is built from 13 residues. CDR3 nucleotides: TGTGCCAGCAGTTTGGACGCCCTGGAGACCCAGTACTTC. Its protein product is CASSLDALETQYF.

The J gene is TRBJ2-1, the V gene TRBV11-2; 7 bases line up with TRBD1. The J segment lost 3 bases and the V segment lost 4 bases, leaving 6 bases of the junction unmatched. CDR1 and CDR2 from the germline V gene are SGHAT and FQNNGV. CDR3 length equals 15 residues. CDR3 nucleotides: TGTGCCAGCAGCTCCTCCGGGACAGTCTACAATGAGCAGTTCTTC. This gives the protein CASSSSGTVYNEQFF.